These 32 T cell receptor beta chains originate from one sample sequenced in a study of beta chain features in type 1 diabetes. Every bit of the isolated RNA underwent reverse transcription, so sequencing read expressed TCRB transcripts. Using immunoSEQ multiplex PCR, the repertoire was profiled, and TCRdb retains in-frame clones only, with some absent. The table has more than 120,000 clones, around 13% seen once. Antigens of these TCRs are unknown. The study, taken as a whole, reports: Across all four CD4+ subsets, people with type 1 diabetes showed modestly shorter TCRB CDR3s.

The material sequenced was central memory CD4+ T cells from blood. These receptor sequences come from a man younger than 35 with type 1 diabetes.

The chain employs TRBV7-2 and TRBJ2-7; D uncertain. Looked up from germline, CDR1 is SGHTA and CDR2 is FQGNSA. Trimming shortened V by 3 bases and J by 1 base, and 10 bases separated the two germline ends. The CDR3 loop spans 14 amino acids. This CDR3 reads CASSFSRVSYEQYF. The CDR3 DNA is TGTGCCAGCAGCTTCTCTCGGGTTTCCTACGAGCAGTACTTC.

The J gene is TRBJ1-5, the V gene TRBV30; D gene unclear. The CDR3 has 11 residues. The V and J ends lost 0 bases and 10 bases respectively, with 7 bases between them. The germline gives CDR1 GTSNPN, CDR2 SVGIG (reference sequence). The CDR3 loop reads CAWSVKGPQHF. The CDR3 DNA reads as TGTGCCTGGAGTGTTAAGGGTCCCCAGCATTTT.

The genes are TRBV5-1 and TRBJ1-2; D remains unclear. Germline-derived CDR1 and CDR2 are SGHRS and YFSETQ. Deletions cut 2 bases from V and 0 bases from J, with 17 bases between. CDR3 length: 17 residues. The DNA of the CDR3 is TGCGCCAGCAGCTTAGATGGAGGGATACGTTCTAACTATGGCTACACCTTC. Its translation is CASSLDGGIRSNYGYTF.

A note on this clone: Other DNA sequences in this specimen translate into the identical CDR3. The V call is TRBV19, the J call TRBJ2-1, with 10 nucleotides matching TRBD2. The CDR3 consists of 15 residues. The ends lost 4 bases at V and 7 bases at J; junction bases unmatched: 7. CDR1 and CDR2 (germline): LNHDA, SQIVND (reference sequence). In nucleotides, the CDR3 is TGTGCCAGTAGTAAGGTAGCGGGGGGCGGAAATGAGCAGTTCTTC. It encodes CASSKVAGGGNEQFF.

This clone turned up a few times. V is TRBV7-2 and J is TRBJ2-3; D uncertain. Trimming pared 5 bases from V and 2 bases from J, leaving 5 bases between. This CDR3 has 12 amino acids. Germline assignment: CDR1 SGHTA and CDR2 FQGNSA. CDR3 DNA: TGTGCCAGCAGCCGTTTCACAGATACGCAGTATTTT. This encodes CASSRFTDTQYF.

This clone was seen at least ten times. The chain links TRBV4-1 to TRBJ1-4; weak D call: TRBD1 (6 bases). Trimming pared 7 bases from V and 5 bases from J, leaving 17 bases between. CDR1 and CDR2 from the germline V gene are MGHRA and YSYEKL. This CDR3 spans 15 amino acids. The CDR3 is CASTRSQGLNEKLFF. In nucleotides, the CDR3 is TGCGCCAGCACGAGATCTCAGGGGTTGAATGAAAAACTGTTTTTT.

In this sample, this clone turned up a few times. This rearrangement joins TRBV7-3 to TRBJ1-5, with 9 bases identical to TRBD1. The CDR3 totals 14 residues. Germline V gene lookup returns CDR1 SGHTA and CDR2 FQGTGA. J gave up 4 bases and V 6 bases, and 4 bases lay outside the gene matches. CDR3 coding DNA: TGTGCCAGCAGTTGGACAGGGGAAAATCAGCCCCAGCATTTT. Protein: CASSWTGENQPQHF.

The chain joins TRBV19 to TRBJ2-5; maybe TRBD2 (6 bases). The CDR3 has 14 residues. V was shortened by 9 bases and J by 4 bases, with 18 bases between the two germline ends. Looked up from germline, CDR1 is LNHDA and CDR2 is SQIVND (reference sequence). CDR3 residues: CASRTGTLGETQYF. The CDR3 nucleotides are TGTGCCAGCCGAACCGGGACTTTGGGAGAGACCCAGTACTTC.

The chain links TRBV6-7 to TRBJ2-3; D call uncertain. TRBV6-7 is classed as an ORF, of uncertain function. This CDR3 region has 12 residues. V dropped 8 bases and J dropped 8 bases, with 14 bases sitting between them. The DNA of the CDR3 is TGTGCCAGCGCAACGGGCGAGAGTACGCAGTATTTT. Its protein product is CASATGESTQYF.

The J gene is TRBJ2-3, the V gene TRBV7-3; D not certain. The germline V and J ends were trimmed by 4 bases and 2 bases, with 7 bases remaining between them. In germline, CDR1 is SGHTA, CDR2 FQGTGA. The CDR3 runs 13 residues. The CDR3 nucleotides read TGTGCCAGCAGCTGGAACCCCACAGATACGCAGTATTTT. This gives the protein CASSWNPTDTQYF.

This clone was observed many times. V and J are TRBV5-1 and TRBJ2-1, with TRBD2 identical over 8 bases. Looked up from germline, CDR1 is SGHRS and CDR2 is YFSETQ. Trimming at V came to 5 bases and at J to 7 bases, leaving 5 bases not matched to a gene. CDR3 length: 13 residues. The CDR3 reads CASREAGVNEQFF. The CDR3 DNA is TGCGCCAGCAGGGAAGCGGGGGTGAATGAGCAGTTCTTC. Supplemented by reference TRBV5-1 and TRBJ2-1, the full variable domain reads KAGVTQTPRYLIKTRGQQVTLSCSPISGHRSVSWYQQTPGQGLQFLFEYFSETQRNKGNFPGRFSGRQFSNSRSEMNVSTLELGDSALYLCASREAGVNEQFFGPGTRLTVL.

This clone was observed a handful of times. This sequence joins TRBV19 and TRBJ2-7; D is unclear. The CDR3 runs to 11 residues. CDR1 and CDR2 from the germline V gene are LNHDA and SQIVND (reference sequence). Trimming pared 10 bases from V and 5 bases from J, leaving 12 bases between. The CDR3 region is CATTDGDEQYF. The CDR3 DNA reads TGTGCCACGACCGACGGTGACGAGCAGTACTTC.

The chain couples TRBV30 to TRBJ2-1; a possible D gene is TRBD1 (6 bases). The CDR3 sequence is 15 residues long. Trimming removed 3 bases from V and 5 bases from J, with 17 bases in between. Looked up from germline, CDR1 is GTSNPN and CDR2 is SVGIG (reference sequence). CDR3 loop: CAWSRGLGRDNEQFF. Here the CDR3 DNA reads TGTGCCTGGAGCAGGGGCCTGGGGCGGGACAATGAGCAGTTCTTC.

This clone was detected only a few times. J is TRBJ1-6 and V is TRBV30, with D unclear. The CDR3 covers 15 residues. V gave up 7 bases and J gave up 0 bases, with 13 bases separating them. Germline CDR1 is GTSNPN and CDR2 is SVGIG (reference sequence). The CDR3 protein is CAFSEESSYNSPLHF. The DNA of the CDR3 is TGTGCCTTTTCGGAGGAAAGCTCCTATAATTCACCCCTCCACTTT. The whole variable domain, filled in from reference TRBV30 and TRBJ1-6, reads SQTIHQWPATLVQPVGSPLSLECTVEGTSNPNLYWYRQAAGRGLQLLFYSVGIGQISSEVPQNLSASRPQDRQFILSSKKLLLSDSGFYLCAFSEESSYNSPLHFGNGTRLTVT.

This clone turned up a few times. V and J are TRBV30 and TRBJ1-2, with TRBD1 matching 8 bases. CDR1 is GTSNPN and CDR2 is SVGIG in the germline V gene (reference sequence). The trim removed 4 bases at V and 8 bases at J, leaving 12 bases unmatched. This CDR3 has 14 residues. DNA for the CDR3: TGTGCCTGGACCACGGACAGGGTAGTAGGAGGCTACACCTTC. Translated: CAWTTDRVVGGYTF.

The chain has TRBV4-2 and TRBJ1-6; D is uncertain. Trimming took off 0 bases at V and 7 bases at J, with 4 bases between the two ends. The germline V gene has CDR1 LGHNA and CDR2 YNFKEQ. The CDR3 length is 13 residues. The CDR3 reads CASSQETNSPLHF. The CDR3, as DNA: TGTGCCAGCAGCCAAGAAACGAATTCACCCCTCCACTTT.

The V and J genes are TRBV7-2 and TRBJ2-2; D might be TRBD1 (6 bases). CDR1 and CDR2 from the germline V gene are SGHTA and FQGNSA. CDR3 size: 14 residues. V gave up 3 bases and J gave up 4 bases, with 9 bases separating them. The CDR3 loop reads CASSFQQGTGELFF. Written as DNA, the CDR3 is TGTGCCAGCAGCTTCCAACAGGGCACCGGGGAGCTGTTTTTT.

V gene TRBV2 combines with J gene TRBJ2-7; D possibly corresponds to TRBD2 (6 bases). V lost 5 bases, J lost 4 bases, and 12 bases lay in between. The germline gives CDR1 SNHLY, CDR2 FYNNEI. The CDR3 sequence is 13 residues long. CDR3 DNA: TGTGCCAGCAGTACGGGGGTTGGTTACGAGCAGTACTTC. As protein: CASSTGVGYEQYF.

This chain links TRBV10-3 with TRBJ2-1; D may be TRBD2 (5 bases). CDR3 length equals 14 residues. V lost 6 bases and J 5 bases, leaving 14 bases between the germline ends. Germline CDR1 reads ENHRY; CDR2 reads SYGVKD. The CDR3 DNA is TGTGCCATCAGGGCCGGGCCGGAGGACAATGAGCAGTTCTTC. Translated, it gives CAIRAGPEDNEQFF.

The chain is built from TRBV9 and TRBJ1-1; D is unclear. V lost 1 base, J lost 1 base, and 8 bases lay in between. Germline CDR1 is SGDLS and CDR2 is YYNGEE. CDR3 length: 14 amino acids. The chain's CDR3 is CASSVHGRNTEAFF. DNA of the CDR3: TGTGCCAGCAGCGTACATGGGAGGAACACTGAAGCTTTCTTT. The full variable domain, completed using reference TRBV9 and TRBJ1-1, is DSGVTQTPKHLITATGQRVTLRCSPRSGDLSVYWYQQSLDQGLQFLIQYYNGEERAKGNILERFSAQQFPDLHSELNLSSLELGDSALYFCASSVHGRNTEAFFGQGTRLTVV.

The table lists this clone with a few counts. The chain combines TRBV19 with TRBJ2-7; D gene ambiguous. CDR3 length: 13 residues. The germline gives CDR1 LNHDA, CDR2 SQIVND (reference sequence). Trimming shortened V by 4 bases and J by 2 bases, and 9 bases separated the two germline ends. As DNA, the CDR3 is TGTGCCAGTAGTAGAGAGCGAGCCTACGAGCAGTACTTC. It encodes CASSRERAYEQYF.

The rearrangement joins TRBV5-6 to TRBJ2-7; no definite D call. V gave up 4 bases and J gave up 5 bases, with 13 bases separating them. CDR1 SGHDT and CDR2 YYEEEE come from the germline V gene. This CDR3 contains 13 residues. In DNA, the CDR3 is TGTGCCAGCAGCGTTCCTGGAAGGCACGAGCAGTACTTC. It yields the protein CASSVPGRHEQYF.

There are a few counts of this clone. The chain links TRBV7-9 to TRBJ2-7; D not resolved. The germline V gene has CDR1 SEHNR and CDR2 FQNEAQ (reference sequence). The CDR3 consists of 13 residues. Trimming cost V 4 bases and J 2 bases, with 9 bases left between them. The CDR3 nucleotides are TGTGCCAGCAGCTACGGCGGAACCTACGAGCAGTACTTC. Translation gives CASSYGGTYEQYF.

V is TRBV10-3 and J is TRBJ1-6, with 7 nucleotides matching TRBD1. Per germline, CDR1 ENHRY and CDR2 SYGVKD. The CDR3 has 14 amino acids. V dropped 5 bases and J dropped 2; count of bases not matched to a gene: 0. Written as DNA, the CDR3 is TGTGCCATCAGTACAGGGGCCTATAATTCACCCCTCCACTTT. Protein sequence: CAISTGAYNSPLHF.

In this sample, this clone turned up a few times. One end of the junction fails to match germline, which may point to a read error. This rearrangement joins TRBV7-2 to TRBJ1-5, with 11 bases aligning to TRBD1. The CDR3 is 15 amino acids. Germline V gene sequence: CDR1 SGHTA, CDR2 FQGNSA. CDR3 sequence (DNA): TGTGCCATCAGCTTAGCCGGGACAGGGGGGAAGCCCCAGCATTTT. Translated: CAISLAGTGGKPQHF.

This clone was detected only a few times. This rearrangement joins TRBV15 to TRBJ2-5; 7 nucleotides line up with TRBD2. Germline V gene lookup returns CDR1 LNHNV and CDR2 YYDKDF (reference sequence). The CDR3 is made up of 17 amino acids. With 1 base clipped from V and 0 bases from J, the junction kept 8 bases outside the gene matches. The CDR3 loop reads CATSRVLGTTYQETQYF. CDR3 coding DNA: TGTGCCACCAGCAGAGTGTTGGGGACTACATACCAAGAGACCCAGTACTTC.

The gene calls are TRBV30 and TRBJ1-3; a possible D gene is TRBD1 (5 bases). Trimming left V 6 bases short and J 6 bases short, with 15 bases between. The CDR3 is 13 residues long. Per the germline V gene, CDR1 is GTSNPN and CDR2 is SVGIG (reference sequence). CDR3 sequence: CACTAGGANTIYF. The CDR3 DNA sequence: TGTGCCTGTACCGCGGGCGGGGCAAACACCATATATTTT.

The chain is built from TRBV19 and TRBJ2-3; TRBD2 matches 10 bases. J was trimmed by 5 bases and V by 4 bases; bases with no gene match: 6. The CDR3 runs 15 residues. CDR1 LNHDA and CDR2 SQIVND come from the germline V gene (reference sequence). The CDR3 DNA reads TGTGCCAGTAGTACTTCCCTAGCGGGGGTAGATACGCAGTATTTT. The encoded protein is CASSTSLAGVDTQYF.

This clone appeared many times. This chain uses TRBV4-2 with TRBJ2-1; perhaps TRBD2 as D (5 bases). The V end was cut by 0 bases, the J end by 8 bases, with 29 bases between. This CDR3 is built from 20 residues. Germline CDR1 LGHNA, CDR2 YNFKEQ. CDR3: CASSQELAPNPGNPRDEQFF. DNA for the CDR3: TGTGCCAGCAGCCAAGAACTGGCCCCCAACCCCGGAAACCCGAGGGATGAGCAGTTCTTC.

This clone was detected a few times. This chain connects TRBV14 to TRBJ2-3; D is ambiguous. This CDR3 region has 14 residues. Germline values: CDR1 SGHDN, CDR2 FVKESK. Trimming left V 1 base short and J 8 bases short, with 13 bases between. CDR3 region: CASSQGLFTGTQYF. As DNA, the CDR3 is TGTGCCAGCAGCCAAGGGTTATTCACGGGTACGCAGTATTTT.

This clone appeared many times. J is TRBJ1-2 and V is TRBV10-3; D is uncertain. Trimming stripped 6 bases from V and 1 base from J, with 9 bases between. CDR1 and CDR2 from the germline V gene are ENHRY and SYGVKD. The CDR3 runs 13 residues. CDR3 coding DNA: TGTGCCATCAGATTAGACCTTAACTATGGCTACACCTTC. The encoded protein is CAIRLDLNYGYTF.

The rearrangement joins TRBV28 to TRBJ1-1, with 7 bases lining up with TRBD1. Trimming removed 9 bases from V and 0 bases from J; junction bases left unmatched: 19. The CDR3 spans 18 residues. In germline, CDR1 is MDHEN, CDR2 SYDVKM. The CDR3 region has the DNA TGTGCCAGTGGGAATTGGGGGACAGTTTTCGTTCTGAACACTGAAGCTTTCTTT. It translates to CASGNWGTVFVLNTEAFF.